Included here is one T cell receptor (beta chain) sequence, with context. Its antigen is not identified. CD45RO/CCR7/CD25/CD127/CD95/CD27 sorting isolated CD4+ naive, central memory, regulatory and stem cell-like memory cells. Once sorted, every population was more than 98% pure. The CDR3 length is 15 residues. Germline-derived CDR1 and CDR2 are SGHNT and YENEEA. Trimming pared 5 bases from V and 6 bases from J, leaving 16 bases between. This specimen belongs to a study of beta chain features in type 1 diabetes. Study-wide points: All four CD4+ subsets of Type 1 diabetes patients contained TCRB CDR3s that were moderately but significantly shorter. Across patients, naive, central memory and Treg TCRB repertoires exhibited apparently greater similarity than was observed across healthy donors.

The sequenced template was cDNA made from the entire isolated RNA. Repertoires were generated with immunoSEQ multiplex PCR, while TCRdb's copy carries only in-frame clones and drops some. Here the sample spans under 150,000 clones, 6.9% being singletons. Material for sequencing was central memory CD4+ T cells from blood. This TCR was sampled from a woman in her twenties or thirties in good health. This sequence joins TRBV11-3 and TRBJ2-2; TRBD1 is a possible D gene (5 bases). The CDR3: CASSHRGGHPGELFF. CDR3 nucleotides: TGTGCCAGCAGCCATAGGGGTGGCCACCCCGGGGAGCTGTTTTTT. Drawing the rest from reference TRBV11-3 and TRBJ2-2, the complete variable domain is EAGVVQSPRYKIIEKKQPVAFWCNPISGHNTLYWYLQNLGQGPELLIRYENEEAVDDSQLPKDRFSAERLKGVDSTLKIQPAELGDSAVYLCASSHRGGHPGELFFGEGSRLTVL.